This T cell receptor beta chain was identified during a study of shared clonotypes between healthy human individuals. About the study: Donor composition was a couple of women and a few men, aged 18 to 49. Study results and caveats: Generally, naive subsets (rather than memory subsets) showed larger estimated richness. Sequencing depth was a factor that was expected to affect clonotype sharing among donors.

As for this clone: Its antigen remains unidentified.

Investigators divided CD4+ cells into CD45RA+ naive and CD45RA-negative memory subsets. This CDR3 contains 14 residues. The V gene lost 1 base and the J gene lost 4 bases, with 9 bases spanning the gap. Per germline, CDR1 SGHDT and CDR2 YYEEEE. Sequencing used immunoSEQ multiplex PCR; TCRdb keeps in-frame clones, though not all of them. This table has 1,400,000 or so clones, 97% to 99% appearing once. Sequenced sample: naive CD4+ T cells sorted from blood. Stated subset: CD45RA+ positively selected. This sequence was found in a man aged 25-45 years in good health. The chain uses TRBV5-6 and TRBJ1-5; D gene ambiguous. The CDR3 sequence: CASSLMKTNQPQHF. CDR3 sequence (DNA): TGTGCCAGCAGCTTGATGAAGACAAATCAGCCCCAGCATTTT.